These T cell receptor beta chains were read from a single sample in a study of T cell changes during pregnancy in multiple sclerosis. Clones were sequenced by immunoSEQ multiplex PCR, and TCRdb holds only the in-frame ones, with some missing. The sample holds tens of thousands of clones, approximately 94% seen once. The sample in question was CD8+ T cells from peripheral blood mononuclear cells, obtained after pregnancy. The receptors here all came from a female donor with multiple sclerosis, enrolled in a pregnancy study. CDR3s include the opening cysteine and the closing phenylalanine or tryptophan.

TRBV27,TRBJ1-5,CASSLLGGAGQPQHF
TRBV6-9,TRBJ1-5,CASSYFPGRLNQPQHF
TRBV19,TRBJ2-1,CASSIRAGVNEQFF
TRBV27,TRBJ2-7,CASSWVGGWEQYF
TRBV4-3,TRBJ2-7,CASSPQASGYEQYF
TRBV19,TRBJ1-1,CASSMSGYSEAFF
TRBV23-1,TRBJ1-5,CASSPARQENQPQHF
TRBV4-1,TRBJ2-5,CASSQEGTMTGIRWEQYF
TRBV4-3,TRBJ2-1,CASSQDSTGTSYNEQFF
TRBV2,TRBJ2-1,CASSSSETYSNEQFF
TRBV2,TRBJ2-5,CASAPGASGQETQYF
TRBV9,TRBJ2-1,CASSAQGASYNEQFF
TRBV7-7,TRBJ2-1,CASSLAPLELAGGPGEQFF
TRBV19,TRBJ1-2,CASSPHEAVAFYTF
TRBV5-6,TRBJ2-3,CASSLVGGGADTQYF
TRBV7-9,TRBJ1-3,CASSLGRNTIYF
TRBV19,TRBJ2-7,CASIGQGMDEQYF
TRBV27,TRBJ1-5,CASSPVGEANQPQHF
TRBV19,TRBJ2-7,CASSPTGGNEQYF
TRBV6-1,TRBJ2-7,CASSELAGSSSYEQYF
TRBV19,TRBJ2-2,CASSIAGFNTGELFF
TRBV10-3,TRBJ2-7,CAISDLAGSYEQYF
TRBV25-1,TRBJ2-7,CASSDTGTVEQYF
TRBV9,TRBJ2-1,CASSVAGLGARNEQFF
TRBV30,TRBJ1-1,CAWSTGQGNTEAFF
TRBV27,TRBJ2-7,CASTPGQGKTPSYEQYF
TRBV4-2,TRBJ2-1,CASSQGHGTSGNGEQFF
TRBV7-8,TRBJ1-1,CASSLSTGGAEAFF
TRBV13,TRBJ2-1,CASSSDLNNEQFF
TRBV30,TRBJ2-7,CAWSVGSSTEQYF
TRBV13,TRBJ2-7,CASSPGQAYEQYF
TRBV11-1,TRBJ2-7,CASSLLGREAYEQYF
TRBV28,TRBJ2-1,CASTFPPGTSGPLENEQFF
TRBV5-6,TRBJ2-7,CASSLLTGGPYEQYF
TRBV9,TRBJ2-1,CASRAGHSSSYNEQFF
TRBV7-2,TRBJ2-5,CASSPTRVGQETQYF
TRBV7-8,TRBJ2-1,CASSFRLAGGRVDEQFF
TRBV28,TRBJ2-1,CASSFPGGNNEQFF
TRBV27,TRBJ2-7,CASSPTGGRYEQYF
TRBV19,TRBJ1-2,CASSTGGLGYTF
TRBV27,TRBJ2-5,CASSLGSGGLQETQYF
TRBV27,TRBJ2-6,CASTLTGLNSGANVLTF
TRBV15,TRBJ2-7,CATSRAPTREQYF
TRBV6-1,TRBJ2-7,CASSDSYAEQGAPEQYF
TRBV5-1,-,CASSLAAGANEQYF